The 23 T cell receptor beta chains given below trace back to one sample, sequenced in a study of immune evolution from preneoplasia to lung adenocarcinoma. Clones were read by immunoSEQ multiplex PCR, and TCRdb kept only the in-frame ones, dropping some. The table records 4,800 or so clones, around 79% of them present only once. The sequencing sample was made of FFPE normal lung tissue adjacent to the tumor. The receptors derive from a person between 60 and 69 years old with lung adenocarcinoma.

This chain links TRBV6-5 with TRBJ2-7, with D unclear. With 8 bases removed from V and 5 bases from J, the gap between germline ends came to 16 bases. The V gene's germline CDR1 is MNHEY and CDR2 SVGAGI. The CDR3 has 13 residues. CDR3 sequence reads: CASGSPTAHEQYF. The DNA for the CDR3 is TGTGCCAGCGGTAGCCCCACGGCCCACGAGCAGTACTTC.

This sequence joins TRBV5-1 and TRBJ2-7; D is perhaps TRBD2 (6 bases). This CDR3 comprises 15 residues. V was trimmed by 1 base and J by 0 bases, leaving 11 bases between them. The germline V gene has CDR1 SGHRS and CDR2 YFSETQ. CDR3 bases: TGCGCCAGCAGCTTGTTGGCGGGAAGCTCCTACGAGCAGTACTTC. As protein: CASSLLAGSSYEQYF.

This chain connects TRBV7-6 to TRBJ2-7; 9 bases map to TRBD2. From germline, CDR1 is SGHVS and CDR2 FNYEAQ. This CDR3 has 19 residues. Losses at the gene ends were 5 bases for V and 4 bases for J; bases not matched to a gene: 21. The CDR3: CASSQGGTSGYTGSYEQYF. DNA of the CDR3: TGTGCCAGCAGCCAGGGGGGCACTAGCGGGTACACAGGGTCGTACGAGCAGTACTTC. Using reference TRBV7-6 and TRBJ2-7 for the parts outside the CDR3, the full variable domain is GAGVSQSPRYKVTKRGQDVALRCDPISGHVSLYWYRQALGQGPEFLTYFNYEAQQDKSGLPNDRFSAERPEGSISTLTIQRTEQRDSAMYRCASSQGGTSGYTGSYEQYFGPGTRLTVT.

This clone was seen once. V and J are TRBV11-1 and TRBJ2-3, with D hard to call. The CDR3 extends over 14 amino acids. Germline V gives CDR1 SGHAT, CDR2 FQDESV (reference sequence). Between the trimmed V and J ends, which lost 2 bases and 2 bases, there was a span of 8 bases. In nucleotides, the CDR3 is TGTGCCAGCAGCTTAAAACGGACCACAGATACGCAGTATTTT. Translating gives CASSLKRTTDTQYF.

Comment on this clone: This CDR3 is also generated by other DNA sequences in the sample. The V call is TRBV2, the J call TRBJ1-1; D remains unclear. Germline CDR1 reads SNHLY; CDR2 reads FYNNEI. Trimming left V 1 base short and J 1 base short, with 1 base between. The length of the CDR3 is 12 residues. CDR3 DNA sequence: TGTGCCAGCAGTGAAGGGAACACTGAAGCTTTCTTT. Protein sequence: CASSEGNTEAFF. The variable domain in full, completed from reference TRBV2 and TRBJ1-1, reads EPEVTQTPSHQVTQMGQEVILRCVPISNHLYFYWYRQILGQKVEFLVSFYNNEISEKSEIFDDQFSVERPDGSNFTLKIRSTKLEDSAMYFCASSEGNTEAFFGQGTRLTVV.

The V call is TRBV6-4, the J call TRBJ1-5; D is perhaps TRBD1 (5 bases). The CDR3 contains 13 residues. Trimming stripped 5 bases from V and 5 bases from J, with 10 bases between. CDR1 is MRHNA, CDR2 SNTAGT, per germline. The CDR3 bases are TGTGCCAGCAGTTCACAGGCGGATCAGCCCCAGCATTTT. Its protein product is CASSSQADQPQHF.

This clone was counted once. This chain uses TRBV11-2 with TRBJ1-5; TRBD1 aligns across 7 bases. There are 13 residues in the CDR3. The germline V gene has CDR1 SGHAT and CDR2 FQNNGV. J was trimmed by 7 bases and V by 5 bases; bases with no gene match: 5. The CDR3 nucleotides read TGTGCCAGCAGCGTCGGACAGGCCCAGCCCCAGCATTTT. Amino acid sequence: CASSVGQAQPQHF.

The chain links TRBV30 to TRBJ1-5; D is ambiguous. CDR3 length: 12 residues. Germline assignment: CDR1 GTSNPN and CDR2 SVGIG (reference sequence). V dropped 5 bases and J dropped 7 bases, with 12 bases sitting between them. The CDR3 loop is CAWGVYAQPQHF. The CDR3 DNA follows: TGTGCCTGGGGAGTGTACGCCCAGCCCCAGCATTTT.

The rearrangement links TRBV6-1 to TRBJ1-1; 12 bases agree with TRBD1. V lost 2 bases to trimming and J lost 11 bases; unmatched junction nucleotides: 6. The CDR3 totals 14 residues. Germline V gene data show CDR1 as MNHNS and CDR2 as SASEGT. CDR3: CASSEPGQGAVAFF. The CDR3 coding sequence is TGTGCCAGCAGTGAACCGGGACAGGGGGCCGTCGCTTTCTTT.

J is TRBJ2-2 and V is TRBV7-6, with D possibly TRBD1 on 8 matching bases. Germline lookup yields CDR1 SGHVS and CDR2 FNYEAQ. The CDR3 is 13 residues long. The V and J ends lost 1 base and 13 bases respectively, with 13 bases between them. The CDR3 DNA sequence: TGTGCCAGCAGCTTAGAACAGGGGGGGATGCTGTTTTTT. This codes for CASSLEQGGMLFF.

This clone occurred a few times. V is TRBV9 and J is TRBJ2-7; the match to TRBD2 covers 7 bases. V was clipped by 4 bases and J by 1 base; unmatched bases: 14. The CDR3 is 17 residues long. CDR1 is SGDLS and CDR2 is YYNGEE in the germline V gene. This CDR3 is CASSPYSGSGLSYEQYF. The CDR3 DNA sequence: TGTGCCAGCAGCCCTTATTCGGGTAGCGGGCTTTCCTACGAGCAGTACTTC. The full variable domain, completed using reference TRBV9 and TRBJ2-7, is DSGVTQTPKHLITATGQRVTLRCSPRSGDLSVYWYQQSLDQGLQFLIQYYNGEERAKGNILERFSAQQFPDLHSELNLSSLELGDSALYFCASSPYSGSGLSYEQYFGPGTRLTVT.

This clone has a handful of counts. The chain uses TRBV28 and TRBJ2-3, with 7 bases fitting TRBD2. The CDR3 covers 14 residues. Trimming took 4 bases from V and 3 from J; bases not matched to a gene: 4. Germline CDR1 and CDR2: MDHEN and SYDVKM. The chain's CDR3 is CASSSSGETDTQYF. DNA of the CDR3: TGTGCCAGCAGTTCCAGCGGGGAAACAGATACGCAGTATTTT.

The gene calls are TRBV14 and TRBJ2-6; D is ambiguous. CDR1 is SGHDN and CDR2 is FVKESK in the germline V gene. Trimming pared 6 bases from V and 3 bases from J, leaving 6 bases between. This CDR3 is built from 13 residues. CDR3 region: CASRPDGANVLTF. CDR3 DNA sequence: TGTGCCAGCAGGCCGGATGGGGCCAACGTCCTGACTTTC.

This clone has just a few counts. V gene TRBV28 combines with J gene TRBJ1-2, with D unresolved. Trimming took 7 bases from V and 2 from J, leaving 14 bases between them. CDR3 length: 14 residues. The germline CDR1 and CDR2 sequences are MDHEN and SYDVKM. CDR3 protein: CASTTLAVNYGYTF. The CDR3 DNA reads TGTGCCAGCACCACCCTCGCGGTGAACTATGGCTACACCTTC.

CDR3 DNA sequence: TGTGCCACCAGCAGAGATAGGGGATCAGAGACCCAGTACTTC. It specifies CATSRDRGSETQYF. The chain combines TRBV15 with TRBJ2-5, with D possibly matching TRBD1 (5 bases). The CDR3 extends over 14 amino acids. CDR1 and CDR2 from the germline V gene are LNHNV and YYDKDF (reference sequence). V lost 0 bases, J lost 4 bases, and 9 bases lay in between.

The V and J genes are TRBV6-5 and TRBJ1-2; D perhaps matches TRBD1 (5 bases). There are 15 residues in the CDR3. V was trimmed by 3 bases and J by 6 bases, leaving 17 bases between them. Germline CDR1 MNHEY, CDR2 SVGAGI. CDR3 in amino acids: CASSYQPGGGDGYTF. The DNA of the CDR3 is TGTGCCAGCAGTTATCAACCAGGAGGAGGGGATGGCTACACCTTC.

This clone has a single count. The CDR3 DNA is TGTGCCTGGGGGACAGGGAAATATGGCTACACCTTC. It yields the protein CAWGTGKYGYTF. V gene TRBV30 combines with J gene TRBJ1-2, with TRBD1 identical over 9 bases. The junction had 3 bases not matched to a gene; V was cut back by 5 bases and J by 5 bases. The CDR3 covers 12 residues. Germline V gives CDR1 GTSNPN, CDR2 SVGIG (reference sequence).

J is TRBJ2-3 and V is TRBV7-3; 11 bases fit TRBD2. Trimming took 5 bases from V and 7 from J; bases not matched to a gene: 17. Per the germline V gene, CDR1 is SGHTA and CDR2 is FQGTGA. This CDR3 has 18 residues. CDR3 protein: CASSPGTSGPLNRNTQYF. In DNA form, the CDR3 reads TGTGCCAGCAGCCCAGGGACTAGCGGACCCTTGAATCGGAATACGCAGTATTTT.

The chain uses TRBV6-5 and TRBJ2-5, with D uncertain. The V and J ends lost 8 bases and 5 bases respectively, with 12 bases between them. The CDR3 has 12 amino acids. Germline CDR1 and CDR2: MNHEY and SVGAGI. This CDR3 reads CASAQGRETQYF. The DNA of the CDR3 is TGTGCCAGCGCTCAAGGCCGCGAGACCCAGTACTTC.

The sample holds one count of this clone. The CDR3 DNA reads as TGTGCCTGGAGTGTCGGGACAGGGTCCCTCGATGAGCAGTTCTTC. It translates to CAWSVGTGSLDEQFF. The gene calls are TRBV30 and TRBJ2-1; 9 nucleotides line up with TRBD1. V was clipped by 0 bases and J by 8 bases; unmatched bases: 8. Germline values: CDR1 GTSNPN, CDR2 SVGIG (reference sequence). The CDR3 is 15 amino acids.

This chain joins TRBV6-5 and TRBJ1-1; the D gene is possibly TRBD1 (6 bases). The length of the CDR3 is 14 residues. With 4 bases removed from V and 0 bases from J, the gap between germline ends came to 9 bases. The V gene's germline CDR1 is MNHEY and CDR2 SVGAGI. The CDR3 bases are TGTGCCAGCAGTTCAGGACAGCTGAACACTGAAGCTTTCTTT. This codes for CASSSGQLNTEAFF.

The chain uses TRBV5-1 and TRBJ1-1, with TRBD1 as a possible D gene (6 bases). The CDR3 sequence is 13 residues long. The germline CDR1 and CDR2 sequences are SGHRS and YFSETQ. The V gene lost 4 bases and the J gene lost 5 bases, with 12 bases spanning the gap. CDR3 nucleotide sequence: TGCGCCAGCAGCGCACAGGGACGGACTGAAGCTTTCTTT. Protein product: CASSAQGRTEAFF.

The V call is TRBV5-4, the J call TRBJ2-1; the match to TRBD2 covers 11 bases. CDR1 and CDR2 (germline): SGHNT, YYREEE (reference sequence). V lost 2 bases and J lost 7; bases outside the gene matches: 5. This CDR3 region has 15 residues. The CDR3 here is CASSLTSGSLNEQFF. DNA of the CDR3: TGTGCCAGCAGCTTAACTAGCGGGAGTTTAAATGAGCAGTTCTTC.